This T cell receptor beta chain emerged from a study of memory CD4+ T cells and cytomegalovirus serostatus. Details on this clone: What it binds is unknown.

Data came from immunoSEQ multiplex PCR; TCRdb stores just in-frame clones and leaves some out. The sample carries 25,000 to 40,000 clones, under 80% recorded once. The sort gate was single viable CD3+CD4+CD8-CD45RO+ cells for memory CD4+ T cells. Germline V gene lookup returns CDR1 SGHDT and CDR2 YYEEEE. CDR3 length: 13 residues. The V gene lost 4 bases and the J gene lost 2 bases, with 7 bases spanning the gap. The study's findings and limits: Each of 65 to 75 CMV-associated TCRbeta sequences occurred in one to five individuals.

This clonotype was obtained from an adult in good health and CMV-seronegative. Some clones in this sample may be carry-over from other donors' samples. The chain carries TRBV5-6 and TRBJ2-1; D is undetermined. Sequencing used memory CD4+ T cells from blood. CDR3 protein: CASSLGPYNEQFF. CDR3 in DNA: TGTGCCAGCAGCCTCGGGCCCTACAATGAGCAGTTCTTC. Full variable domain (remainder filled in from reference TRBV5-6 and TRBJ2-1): DAGVTQSPTHLIKTRGQQVTLRCSPKSGHDTVSWYQQALGQGPQFIFQYYEEEERQRGNFPDRFSGHQFPNYSSELNVNALLLGDSALYLCASSLGPYNEQFFGPGTRLTVL.